This T cell receptor (beta chain) was captured in a study of blood T cell repertoires in COVID-19. Study-wide context: COVID-19 samples, acute and convalescent, were from the United States, Italy and Spain. PBMCs, B-cell-depleted T cells, or T cells provided the cDNA or gDNA that made up the material.

Original data processing: Estimation of nucleated cell counts relied on the amplification of reference gene primers. Here immunoSEQ multiplex PCR was the method, and the copy in TCRdb shows in-frame clones only, minus some. The D gene and trimming were derived from the DNA, and the V and J assignments and clone size from that table. The table lists 50,000 to 75,000 clones, roughly 87% of them singletons, with more than 4.5% in the top ten. CDR1 and CDR2 from the germline V gene are SGHTA and FQGNSA. The CDR3 has 14 amino acids. J was trimmed by 4 bases and V by 3 bases; bases with no gene match: 6. The chain has TRBV7-2 and TRBJ2-7, with TRBD2 identical over 7 bases. The sample was peripheral blood. The clonotype originates from a man older than 75 in a cohort sampled during active COVID-19. The CDR3 nucleotides read TGTGCCAGCAGCTTGGGGAGCGGGGAGTACGAGCAGTACTTC. It specifies CASSLGSGEYEQYF.